The entry below gives a single TCR beta chain sequence along with its context. Its antigen is currently not known. Qualities for individual bases were not recorded, and no much larger clone is one base off. The cohort was made up of 500 to 800 healthy bone marrow donors. Cohort members were all nominally healthy when sampled, although unrecorded immune exposures were likely present. The donor tested CMV seropositive and was one of the 289 seropositive cohort members. Every donor gave a peripheral blood sample, and the peripheral blood mononuclear cells from that sample were used for TCR beta sequencing. The Qiagen DNeasy Blood Extraction Kit was used to extract genomic DNA from the blood cell samples. The sample comes from a study of cytomegalovirus exposure and HLA in healthy donors (dated by TCRdb to about 2017). About the investigation overall: In an earlier analysis of fewer than 750 of the donors, around 290 Gb of sequence data and about 110 million unique TCR beta sequences from about 190 million T cells were reported. Roughly 290 gigabases of sequencing data and around 85 million unique TCR sequences made up an early release that covered several hundred HLA-typed donors. The genetic ancestry cluster associated with self-reported Caucasian donors included roughly four fifths of the roughly 400 genotyped donors. The study was designed to test whether signatures of past pathogen exposure could be identified by cataloging public T cell receptors. Using immunosequencing, the study profiled T cell repertoires from 500 to 800 subjects and related those repertoires to cytomegalovirus serostatus. Besides the first cohort of roughly 660 subjects, a separate validation cohort made up of over a hundred different subjects was used. To predict cytomegalovirus infection status, the study combined high-throughput TCR immunosequencing, statistical association of individual TCRs with disease status, and machine learning. To study patterns of TCR occurrence, a later analysis re-analyzed previously published TCR beta repertoires from 650 to 750 donors and added high-resolution HLA genotyping. Rather than drawing on any new phenotypic data, the later analysis identified candidate immune exposures from TCR beta sequences and the way those sequences occurred across donors. An earlier analysis of some 600 of the donors applied high-throughput TCR beta sequencing to assess whether each TCR beta V gene segment acted as functional or pseudogenic. Alongside the repertoire data, information on donor age, sex, ethnicity and CMV serostatus was compiled. A later genetic analysis took genome-wide SNP genotypes for about 55% of the 666 donors and used that subset as a discovery cohort. All discovery cohort repertoires had been generated on a single sequencing platform. HLA typing covered class I and class II loci at four-digit resolution. The number of typed donors differed by locus: about 620-640 for A, B, C, DRB1 and DQB1; 522 for DQA1; roughly 600 for DPA1; and approximately 450 for DPB1. Roughly 5 DR-DQ haplotypes were handled as single units for association and clustering, since linkage in the cohort was strong. Among around 400 genotyped donors of the cohort, an average of around 240,000 unique TCR beta nucleotide sequences were sequenced per donor, roughly 20% of them non-productive. Findings and caveats that apply to the study as a whole: It was suggested by the authors that the approach could potentially be generalized to other disease states and immunological phenotypes. Assigning TCR associations to individual alleles was difficult when HLA alleles, especially DR and DQ, strongly co-occurred. According to a later genetic analysis, donors in an Asian-associated ancestry cluster had fewer N-insertions in productive TCRs than the approximately 670-donor mean. Because HLA typing was missing for some donors at each locus, association tests included only the typed subset. An earlier analysis of approximately 600 of the donors showed that most TCR beta V segments appeared in productive rearrangements either about 90% or about 30% of the time, which broadly matched IMGT annotations. A group of highly shared sequence variants was considered likely to be a technical artifact of the sequencing pipeline. Specific HLA alleles were associated with 16,951 TCR beta sequences at a false discovery rate of 0.05 in a later analysis. Seventeen rarely observed V segments, including chromosome 9 orphons, were excluded from the earlier analysis of about 500 of the donors because counts were too low. The classifier was reported to diagnose cytomegalovirus status with high specificity and sensitivity in both the original and validation cohorts. Sequencing depth was assumed to be roughly uniform across donors in the presence/absence analyses, though that assumption may not hold. An association between a missense DCLRE1C variant and V-gene and J-gene trimming of TCR beta chains was found in a later genetic analysis and replicated in an independent cohort. While some public TCRs were present in many individuals, most TCR sequences turned up only very rarely across donors. In the study, about 150 TCR beta chains were listed as associated with cytomegalovirus. The only immune exposure information available for the cohort was CMV serostatus. A further reported finding was that TCR beta sequences accurately predicted the HLA-A and HLA-B alleles for most subjects in the first cohort. In a later analysis, HLA-associated TCR beta chains showed more clonal expansion and lower generation probabilities than non-associated chains that were equally common. In a later analysis, the rate of TCR association differed among HLA loci, with DRB1 alleles having the most associated TCRs and HLA-C alleles having the fewest. In a later analysis, several top co-occurrence clusters were reported to appear linked to parvovirus B19, influenza, CMV and Epstein-Barr virus. Correlated functional status among segregating V segments might reflect linkage disequilibrium, but an unknown experimental factor could not be ruled out. According to a later analysis, most CMV-associated TCR beta chains appeared to be HLA-restricted, and the HLA associations seemed to be driven largely by CMV exposure. In vitro tests confirmed that three of the cytomegalovirus-associated TCR beta chains recognize cytomegalovirus antigens. The cohort was sequenced for TCR beta chains only, and without alpha or paired-chain data the features that could be detected were limited.

Library generation was performed with the immunoSEQ multiplex PCR assay. For the multiplex PCR, a mixture combining 60 forward primers for TCR Vbeta segments and 13 reverse primers for TCR Jbeta segments was used. A multiplex PCR assay on genomic DNA amplified the CDR3 region of rearranged TCR beta genes. The Illumina HiSeq System was used to sequence the amplified TCR beta libraries as 87-base-pair reads. The source study handled its data this way. Across the 670 or so repertoires, a later analysis counted around 80 million unique TCR beta chains, roughly 11 million of which were shared by at least two donors. Raw reads were error-corrected and collapsed into unique sequences by a nearest-neighbor algorithm in which closely related sequences were merged to remove PCR and sequencing errors. To assign V, D and J gene segments, CDR3 sequences were aligned to IMGT reference sequences. For a sequence to be retained, at least a six-nucleotide match to both a V gene segment and a J gene segment was required. A rearrangement counted as productive if the CDR3 had no stop codons and remained in frame with V and J, and every other rearrangement counted as non-productive. Following IMGT convention, CDR3 was defined as the stretch from the second conserved V-encoded cysteine up to the conserved J-encoded phenylalanine. In an earlier analysis of around 540 of the donors, sequences lacking an unambiguous match to a single V gene segment were excluded. In an earlier analysis of approximately 500 of the donors, a V segment was called functional when productive rearrangements were above 56.7%, and segregating when the standard deviation between donors exceeded 5%. To diagnose cytomegalovirus status from the catalog of TCR beta chain sequences, a statistical classification framework was built. V and J gene assignment, in a later analysis, came from comparing TCR nucleotide sequences with IMGT/GENE-DB human TR gene sequences. In a later analysis, CDR3 sequences and most-parsimonious VDJ recombination scenarios were assigned using the TCRdist pipeline. A later analysis defined each TCR beta chain by its CDR3 amino acid sequence plus V-gene family, and excluded reads lacking a unique V-gene family. A later analysis removed 550 to 700 highly shared, low-generation-probability nucleotide sequences to deal with suspected cross-contamination and a sequencing artifact. A later analysis calculated a clonal expansion index for each public chain from normalized within-repertoire ranks of inferred template counts. In a later analysis, generation probabilities were computed with a VDJ recombination model fitted to out-of-frame rearrangements, and the resulting probabilities were checked against IGoR. A later analysis scored TCR-TCR, TCR-HLA and TCR-CMV co-occurrence with hypergeometric tests, applying a repertoire-size bias correction to TCR pairs. False discovery rates were estimated in a later analysis by permuting HLA or CMV assignments 20 times. In a later analysis, co-occurring TCRs were grouped with DBSCAN, and TCRdist sequence similarity was added when clustering was performed within HLA-allele-positive subsets. Repertoires with fewer than 30,000 or more than 120,000 public chains, plus five repertoires with anomalous nucleotide sharing, were excluded from co-occurrence clustering. In TCRdb, the immuneACCESS table is reduced to in-frame sequences with V and J assigned. These tables do not hold every clone; where another copy was compared, an unresolved V gene accounts for under half, and the others remain unexplained. The V and J calls and the clone size are those of that table, but D and trimming were determined from the DNA. This sample lists around 100,000 clones; approximately 76% were detected once. The top ten clonotypes cover around a fifth of the sample.

The sample taken for sequencing was PBMCs. The TCR sequence derives from a woman aged 60-75 years in good health and CMV-seropositive.

The DNA sequence is TGTGCCAGCAGCTTAGTTAGCGGGAGTACCTACGAGCAGTACTTC. It codes for CASSLVSGSTYEQYF. This chain is built from TRBV7-2 and TRBJ2-7; TRBD2 matches 9 bases in the middle. After removal of 1 base from V and 2 bases from J, the junction retains 3 bases not matched to a gene. CDR1 and CDR2 are drawn from the germline V gene: SGHTA, FQGNSA. Including cysteine and phenylalanine, the CDR3 has 15 amino acids. Only the CDR3 region is kept as DNA, spanning 45 bases read in frame from base 1.